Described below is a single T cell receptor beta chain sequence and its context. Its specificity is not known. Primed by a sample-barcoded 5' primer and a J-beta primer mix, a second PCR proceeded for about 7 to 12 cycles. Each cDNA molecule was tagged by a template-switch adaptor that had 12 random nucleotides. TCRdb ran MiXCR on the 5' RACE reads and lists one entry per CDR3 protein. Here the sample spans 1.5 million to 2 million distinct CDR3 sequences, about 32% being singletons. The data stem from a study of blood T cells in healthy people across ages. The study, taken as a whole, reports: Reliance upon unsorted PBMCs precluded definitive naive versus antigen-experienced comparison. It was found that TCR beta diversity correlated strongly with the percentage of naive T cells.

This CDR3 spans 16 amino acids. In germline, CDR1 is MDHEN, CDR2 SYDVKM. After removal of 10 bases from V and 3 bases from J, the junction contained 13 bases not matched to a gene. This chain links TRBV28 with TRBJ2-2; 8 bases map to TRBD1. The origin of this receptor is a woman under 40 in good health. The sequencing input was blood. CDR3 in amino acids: CAILPGDRLDTGELFF. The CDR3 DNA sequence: TGTGCCATCCTCCCCGGGGACAGGTTAGACACCGGGGAGCTGTTTTTT.